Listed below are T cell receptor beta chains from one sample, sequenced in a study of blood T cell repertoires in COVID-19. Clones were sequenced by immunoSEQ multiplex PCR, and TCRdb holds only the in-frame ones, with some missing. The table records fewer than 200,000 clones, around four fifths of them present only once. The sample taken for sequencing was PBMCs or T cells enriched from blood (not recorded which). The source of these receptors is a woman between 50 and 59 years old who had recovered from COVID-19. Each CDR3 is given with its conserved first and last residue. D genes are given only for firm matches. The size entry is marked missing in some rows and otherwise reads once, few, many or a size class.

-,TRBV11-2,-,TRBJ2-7,TGTGCCAGCAGTAGCCATCCCCGGGGGTCCCGATCCTACGAGCAGTACTTC,CASSSHPRGSRSYEQYF
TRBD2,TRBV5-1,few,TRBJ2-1,TGCGCCAGCAGCCCCCTAGCGGGAGGCTCTGGCAATGAGCAGTTCTTC,CASSPLAGGSGNEQFF
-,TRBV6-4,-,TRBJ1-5,TGTGCCAGCAGTACACAGGGTAGCAATCAGCCCCAGCATTTT,CASSTQGSNQPQHF
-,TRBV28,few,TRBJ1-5,TGTGCCAGCACCGGACAGCCCGCTAACTTTTTCCAGCATTTT,CASTGQPANFFQHF
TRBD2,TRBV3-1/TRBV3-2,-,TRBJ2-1,TGTGCCAGCTTGGGACTAGCGGACAATGAGCAGTTCTTC,CASLGLADNEQFF
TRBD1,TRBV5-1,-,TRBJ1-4,TGCGCCAGCAGCCCTGGACAGGGAGGTAATGAAAAACTGTTTTTT,CASSPGQGGNEKLFF
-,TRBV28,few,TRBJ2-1,TGTGCCAGCAGGTTAGCCAGGGACAATGAGCAGTTCTTC,CASRLARDNEQFF
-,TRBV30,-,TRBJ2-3,TGTGCCGCGGGCGTGCTGGGCACAGATACGCAGTATTTT,CAAGVLGTDTQYF
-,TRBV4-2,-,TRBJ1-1,TGTGCCAGCAGCCGAGGGAGTTTAGGCACTGAAGCTTTCTTT,CASSRGSLGTEAFF
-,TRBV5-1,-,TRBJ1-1,TGCGCCAGCACCGCCCAGACAGGCAACACTGAAGCTTTCTTT,CASTAQTGNTEAFF
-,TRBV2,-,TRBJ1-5,TGTGCCAGCAGTGAACTTGGTACGGGACAGCCCCAGCATTTT,CASSELGTGQPQHF
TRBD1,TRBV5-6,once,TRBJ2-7,TGTGCCAGCAGACCAGGACAGGGGAGCTCCTACGAGCAGTACTTC,CASRPGQGSSYEQYF
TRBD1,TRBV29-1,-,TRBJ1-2,TGCAGCGTTGGACAGGGAAGGGACTATGGCTACACCTTC,CSVGQGRDYGYTF
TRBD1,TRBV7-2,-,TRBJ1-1,TGTGCCACCGAGGGACAGCCGAACACTGAAGCTTTCTTT,CATEGQPNTEAFF
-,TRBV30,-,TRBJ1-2,TGTGCCTGGAGTGCTGGACAGAGGTTTGGCTACACCTTC,CAWSAGQRFGYTF
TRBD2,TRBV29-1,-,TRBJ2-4,TGCAGCGTTGTCCCCCGGGGGGGGTTAGCCAAAAACATTCAGTACTTC,CSVVPRGGLAKNIQYF